The 30 T cell receptor beta chains in this list originate from one sample, sequenced in a study of OX40 agonist ivuxolimab in advanced cancers. TCRdb's copy holds only in-frame clones and misses some; the assay was immunoSEQ multiplex PCR. The sample carries tens of thousands of clones, 75% to 90% recorded once. The source was CD4+ or CD8+ T cells sorted from blood, collected in a trial of the OX40 agonist ivuxolimab. These receptors came from an adult with an advanced solid tumor such as melanoma, head and neck, liver or kidney cancer.

The CDR3 sequence is CASSFDPGGVSEQYF. As DNA, the CDR3 is TGTGCCAGCAGCTTCGACCCCGGAGGTGTGAGCGAGCAGTACTTC. The chain joins TRBV5-4 to TRBJ2-7, with D perhaps matching TRBD2 (5 bases). The CDR3 totals 15 residues. The V gene's germline CDR1 is SGHNT and CDR2 YYREEE (reference sequence). V was clipped by 2 bases and J by 6 bases, with 18 bases between them.

DNA for the CDR3: TGTGCCAGTAGTATAGGCTCGAACACCGGGGAGCTGTTTTTT. Translating it yields CASSIGSNTGELFF. The chain has TRBV19 and TRBJ2-2; D ambiguous. There are 14 residues in the CDR3. Germline V CDR1 and CDR2: LNHDA, SQIVND (reference sequence). With 1 base removed from V and 0 bases from J, the gap between germline ends came to 3 bases.

This chain connects TRBV6-6 to TRBJ2-7, with 7 bases lining up with TRBD1. V trimming: 2 bases; J trimming: 2 bases; junction bases outside the gene matches: 3. Germline V gene sequence: CDR1 MNHNY, CDR2 SVGAGI (reference sequence). This CDR3 has 14 amino acids. CDR3 protein: CASSYVGGAYEQYF. As DNA, the CDR3 is TGTGCCAGCAGTTACGTAGGGGGCGCCTACGAGCAGTACTTC.

The J gene is TRBJ2-5, the V gene TRBV4-2; D is possibly TRBD2 (5 bases). The CDR3 loop spans 14 amino acids. Trimming pared 3 bases from V and 4 bases from J, leaving 12 bases between. Per germline, CDR1 LGHNA and CDR2 YNFKEQ. The CDR3 coding sequence is TGTGCCAGCAGCCACTTCCGGGAAGGAGAGACCCAGTACTTC. Translating it yields CASSHFREGETQYF.

The genes are TRBV4-1 and TRBJ2-2; the D call may be TRBD1 or TRBD2 (5 bases each). V gave up 4 bases and J gave up 1 base, with 28 bases separating them. CDR3 length: 21 residues. Germline-derived CDR1 and CDR2 are MGHRA and YSYEKL. CDR3 in DNA: TGCGCCAGCAGCCCAGGGTTCGGAAGCGTTGAGCGTGGACTGAACACCGGGGAGCTGTTTTTT. Residues: CASSPGFGSVERGLNTGELFF.

This clone showed up just once. V gene TRBV10-2 combines with J gene TRBJ2-1; 9 bases agree with TRBD1. The CDR3 loop spans 14 amino acids. Per the germline V gene, CDR1 is WSHSY and CDR2 is SAAADI. The J segment lost 9 bases and the V segment lost 2 bases, leaving 5 bases of the junction unmatched. Written as DNA, the CDR3 is TGCGCCAGCAGTGAGGTGACAGGGGGGGGTGAGCAGTTCTTC. Encoded protein: CASSEVTGGGEQFF.

The CDR3 nucleotides are TGTGCCAGCAGCCCCCAGGGGAGAGCATTGAAGCCCCAGCATTTT. It is translated as CASSPQGRALKPQHF. The chain links TRBV28 to TRBJ1-5, with a weak D call TRBD1 (6 bases). Germline V gene data show CDR1 as MDHEN and CDR2 as SYDVKM. Trimming cost V 6 bases and J 8 bases, with 20 bases left between them. CDR3 length: 15 residues.

The genes are TRBV28 and TRBJ1-5, with D tentatively TRBD1 (6 bases). V was trimmed by 3 bases and J by 1 base, leaving 10 bases between them. Per the germline V gene, CDR1 is MDHEN and CDR2 is SYDVKM. The CDR3 runs to 15 residues. The CDR3 reads CASSLNRASNQPQHF. The CDR3 bases are TGTGCCAGCAGTTTGAACAGGGCGAGCAATCAGCCCCAGCATTTT.

The rearrangement links TRBV7-8 to TRBJ1-5; D not resolved. This CDR3 contains 16 residues. The V end lost 2 bases, the J end lost 0 bases, and 11 bases lay between the germline ends. The germline V gene encodes CDR1 SGHVS and CDR2 FQNEAQ. The CDR3 DNA reads TGTGCCAGCAGCTTAAGCAGGCTGTATAGCAATCAGCCCCAGCATTTT. This sequence encodes CASSLSRLYSNQPQHF. Complete variable domain (other parts from reference TRBV7-8 and TRBJ1-5): GAGVSQSPRYKVAKRGQDVALRCDPISGHVSLFWYQQALGQGPEFLTYFQNEAQLDKSGLPSDRFFAERPEGSVSTLKIQRTQQEDSAVYLCASSLSRLYSNQPQHFGDGTRLSIL.

The chain has TRBV15 and TRBJ1-2; D is perhaps TRBD1 (5 bases). The CDR3 extends over 16 amino acids. CDR1 LNHNV and CDR2 YYDKDF come from the germline V gene (reference sequence). Trimming took off 1 base at V and 2 bases at J, with 14 bases between the two ends. The CDR3 DNA sequence: TGTGCCACCAGCAGAGGGATAAGGGGATTAAACTATGGCTACACCTTC. Encoded protein: CATSRGIRGLNYGYTF. The entire variable domain, with the rest obtained from reference TRBV15 and TRBJ1-2, is as follows: DAMVIQNPRYQVTQFGKPVTLSCSQTLNHNVMYWYQQKSSQAPKLLFHYYDKDFNNEADTPDNFQSRRPNTSFCFLDIRSPGLGDTAMYLCATSRGIRGLNYGYTFGSGTRLTVV.

This clone appeared a single time. The chain uses TRBV19 and TRBJ2-2; TRBD2 aligns across 11 bases. Germline trimming cut 5 bases from V and 1 base from J; bases unmatched to any gene: 6. The germline V gene has CDR1 LNHDA and CDR2 SQIVND (reference sequence). The CDR3 totals 17 residues. CDR3 DNA: TGTGCCAGTAGTTTTTCCGGGACTAGCGGGAACACCGGGGAGCTGTTTTTT. As protein: CASSFSGTSGNTGELFF.

This sequence joins TRBV15 and TRBJ1-5, with D uncertain. The V end was cut by 5 bases, the J end by 5 bases, with 10 bases between. Germline CDR1 and CDR2: LNHNV and YYDKDF (reference sequence). The CDR3 runs 13 residues. CDR3 sequence (DNA): TGTGCCACCAGCGGGAGGGCCTATCAGCCCCAGCATTTT. It codes for CATSGRAYQPQHF.

The CDR3 loop reads CASSHLGLANYNEQFF. CDR3 sequence (DNA): TGTGCCAGCAGCCACCTGGGACTAGCGAACTACAATGAGCAGTTCTTC. The chain carries TRBV9 and TRBJ2-1, with 10 bases lining up with TRBD2. The CDR3 consists of 16 residues. The V segment lost 4 bases and the J segment 3 bases; nucleotides outside the gene matches: 7. Germline V gene lookup returns CDR1 SGDLS and CDR2 YYNGEE.

The chain is built from TRBV7-2 and TRBJ2-3; TRBD1 might be the D (5 bases). This CDR3 has 13 amino acids. The V end lost 4 bases, the J end lost 5 bases, and 10 bases lay between the germline ends. In germline, CDR1 is SGHTA, CDR2 FQGNSA. CDR3 protein: CASSYYRGDTQYF. CDR3 coding DNA: TGTGCCAGCAGCTACTATAGGGGAGATACGCAGTATTTT.

The chain carries TRBV19 and TRBJ1-5; D is undetermined. The CDR3 sequence is 14 residues long. Germline V lookup: CDR1 LNHDA, CDR2 SQIVND (reference sequence). V gave up 7 bases and J gave up 4 bases, with 14 bases separating them. CDR3 loop: CASNWFGGNQPQHF. DNA of the CDR3: TGTGCCAGTAACTGGTTTGGTGGTAATCAGCCCCAGCATTTT.

The chain links TRBV5-1 to TRBJ2-7; 8 nucleotides align to TRBD2. Trimming removed 0 bases from V and 4 bases from J; junction bases left unmatched: 6. CDR3 size: 15 residues. Germline V gene sequence: CDR1 SGHRS, CDR2 YFSETQ. CDR3 protein: CASSLGGTSRYEQYF. The DNA of the CDR3 is TGCGCCAGCAGCTTGGGGGGGACTAGTCGATACGAGCAGTACTTC.

This clone was seen only a few times. This rearrangement joins TRBV25-1 to TRBJ1-1; a weak D match, TRBD1 (6 bases). Trimming pared 6 bases from V and 1 base from J, leaving 12 bases between. The CDR3 totals 14 residues. CDR1 is MGHDK and CDR2 is SYGVNS in the germline V gene. This CDR3 is CASRGWGANTEAFF. Here the CDR3 DNA reads TGTGCCAGCAGGGGATGGGGGGCGAACACTGAAGCTTTCTTT. Full variable domain (rest looked up from reference TRBV25-1 and TRBJ1-1): EADIYQTPRYLVIGTGKKITLECSQTMGHDKMYWYQQDPGMELHLIHYSYGVNSTEKGDLSSESTVSRIRTEHFPLTLESARPSHTSQYLCASRGWGANTEAFFGQGTRLTVV.

V and J are TRBV11-3 and TRBJ2-3; tentative D call: TRBD2 (5 bases). Trimming cost V 1 base and J 1 base, with 9 bases left between them. Germline loops: CDR1 SGHNT, CDR2 YENEEA. The CDR3 sequence is 15 residues long. The CDR3 here is CASSLVDFRTDTQYF. The DNA of the CDR3 is TGTGCCAGCAGCTTAGTGGACTTTCGCACAGATACGCAGTATTTT.

The V and J genes are TRBV19 and TRBJ1-3; D ambiguous. This CDR3 has 12 residues. Trimming shortened V by 10 bases and J by 4 bases, and 11 bases separated the two germline ends. Germline V gene data show CDR1 as LNHDA and CDR2 as SQIVND (reference sequence). The DNA of the CDR3 is TGTGCCACCCAGACTCTAGGAAACACCATATATTTT. Its protein product is CATQTLGNTIYF.

The V gene is TRBV28, the J gene TRBJ2-7, with 10 bases that match TRBD1. This CDR3 has 15 amino acids. The trim removed 6 bases at V and 3 bases at J, leaving 8 bases unmatched. Looked up from germline, CDR1 is MDHEN and CDR2 is SYDVKM. CDR3 in amino acids: CASSVLGQGNYEQYF. CDR3 sequence (DNA): TGTGCCAGCAGCGTATTGGGACAGGGGAACTACGAGCAGTACTTC.

The chain joins TRBV18 to TRBJ2-3, with D unclear. The ends were cut back, 2 bases at V and 4 bases at J, with 4 bases in the middle. CDR1 and CDR2 from the germline V gene are KGHSH and LQKENI. The CDR3 has 12 residues. For the CDR3, the DNA is TGTGCCAGCTCACCAAGTGCAGATACGCAGTATTTT. Translation: CASSPSADTQYF. Full variable domain (remainder filled in from reference TRBV18 and TRBJ2-3): NAGVMQNPRHLVRRRGQEARLRCSPMKGHSHVYWYRQLPEEGLKFMVYLQKENIIDESGMPKERFSAEFPKEGPSILRIQQVVRGDSAAYFCASSPSADTQYFGPGTRLTVL.

The genes are TRBV27 and TRBJ2-7; 12 nucleotides agree with TRBD2. J gave up 4 bases and V 10 bases, and 8 bases lay outside the gene matches. The CDR3 sequence is 14 residues long. CDR1 is MNHEY, CDR2 SMNVEV, per germline (reference sequence). The CDR3 coding sequence is TGTGCCAACAACCGACTAGCGGGAGTATACGAGCAGTACTTC. Translated: CANNRLAGVYEQYF.

The CDR3, as DNA: TGTGCCTGGAGTCCCCCTCCTAGGTGGACAGCCACCTACGAGCAGTACTTC. This gives the protein CAWSPPPRWTATYEQYF. The genes are TRBV30 and TRBJ2-7, with D maybe TRBD1 (6 bases). Germline V gives CDR1 GTSNPN, CDR2 SVGIG (reference sequence). The V end lost 2 bases, the J end lost 2 bases, and 22 bases lay between the germline ends. The CDR3 is 17 amino acids.

The V call is TRBV5-1, the J call TRBJ2-7; D gene uncertain. V was trimmed by 0 bases and J by 3 bases, leaving 7 bases between them. The V gene's germline CDR1 is SGHRS and CDR2 YFSETQ. The CDR3 totals 13 residues. CDR3 residues: CASSLAADYEQYF. CDR3 nucleotide sequence: TGCGCCAGCAGCTTGGCCGCGGACTACGAGCAGTACTTC.

The genes are TRBV18 and TRBJ2-5; 13 bases agree with TRBD2. Germline CDR1 KGHSH, CDR2 LQKENI. There are 17 residues in the CDR3. The V segment lost 0 bases and the J segment 5 bases; nucleotides outside the gene matches: 6. CDR3 nucleotides: TGTGCCAGCTCACCACCGACACTAGCGGGAGGGCCGGAGACCCAGTACTTC. This sequence encodes CASSPPTLAGGPETQYF.

The genes are TRBV18 and TRBJ2-1; TRBD2 might be the D (6 bases). CDR3 length: 14 amino acids. V lost 1 base, J lost 10 bases, and 14 bases lay in between. Germline V gene lookup returns CDR1 KGHSH and CDR2 LQKENI. In nucleotides, the CDR3 is TGTGCCAGCTCACCACAGTACGAGGCGGGGGAGCAGTTCTTC. Its protein is CASSPQYEAGEQFF.

The V gene is TRBV6-6, the J gene TRBJ1-2; perhaps TRBD1 as D (5 bases). Germline V gene data show CDR1 as MNHNY and CDR2 as SVGAGI (reference sequence). V was clipped by 0 bases and J by 7 bases, with 12 bases between them. The CDR3 spans 14 residues. The CDR3 spells CASSYSGGVGGYTF. The CDR3 nucleotides are TGTGCCAGCAGTTACTCTGGGGGAGTGGGTGGCTACACCTTC.

Regarding this clone: The junction departs from germline at one end; a sequencing error may be responsible. The J gene is TRBJ1-5, the V gene TRBV6-5, with TRBD1 as a possible D gene (6 bases). Germline CDR1 reads MNHEY; CDR2 reads SVGAGI. The length of the CDR3 is 14 residues. DNA of the CDR3: TGTGCCAGCAGCTACTACAGGGTCAATCAGCCCCAGCATTTT. Translating it yields CASSYYRVNQPQHF.

This clone has more than one count but fewer than ten. This chain joins TRBV7-2 and TRBJ1-5; D is perhaps TRBD1 (5 bases). This CDR3 has 16 residues. Germline CDR1 and CDR2: SGHTA and FQGNSA. V was trimmed by 1 base and J by 5 bases, leaving 15 bases between them. This CDR3 reads CASSLVGGGADQPQHF. The CDR3 DNA sequence: TGTGCCAGCAGCTTAGTGGGGGGGGGTGCCGATCAGCCCCAGCATTTT. The full variable domain, in which reference TRBV7-2 and TRBJ1-5 provide the parts outside the CDR3, is GAGVSQSPSNKVTEKGKDVELRCDPISGHTALYWYRQSLGQGLEFLIYFQGNSAPDKSGLPSDRFSAERTGGSVSTLTIQRTQQEDSAVYLCASSLVGGGADQPQHFGDGTRLSIL.

The genes are TRBV19 and TRBJ2-7; 8 bases fit TRBD1. The length of the CDR3 is 14 residues. V was clipped by 6 bases and J by 5 bases; unmatched bases: 9. CDR1 is LNHDA and CDR2 is SQIVND in the germline V gene (reference sequence). CDR3 bases: TGTGCCAGTAGGAAAACCGGGACAGGCAACGAGCAGTACTTC. Translating it yields CASRKTGTGNEQYF.